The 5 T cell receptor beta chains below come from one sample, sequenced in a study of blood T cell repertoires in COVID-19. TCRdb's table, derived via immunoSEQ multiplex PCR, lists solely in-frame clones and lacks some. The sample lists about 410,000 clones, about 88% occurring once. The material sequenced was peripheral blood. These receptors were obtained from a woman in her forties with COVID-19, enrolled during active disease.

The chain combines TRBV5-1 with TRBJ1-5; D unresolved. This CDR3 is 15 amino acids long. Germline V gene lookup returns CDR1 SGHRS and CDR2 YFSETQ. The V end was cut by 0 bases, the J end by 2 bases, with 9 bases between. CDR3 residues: CASSLAGLGNQPQHF. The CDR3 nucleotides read TGCGCCAGCAGCTTGGCGGGTCTGGGCAATCAGCCCCAGCATTTT.

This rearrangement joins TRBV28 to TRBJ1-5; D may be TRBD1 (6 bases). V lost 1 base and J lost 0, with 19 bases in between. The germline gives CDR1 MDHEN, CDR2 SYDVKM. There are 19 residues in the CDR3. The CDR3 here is CASSLSIRGQINSNQPQHF. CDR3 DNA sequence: TGTGCCAGCAGTTTATCTATCAGAGGACAGATCAATAGCAATCAGCCCCAGCATTTT.

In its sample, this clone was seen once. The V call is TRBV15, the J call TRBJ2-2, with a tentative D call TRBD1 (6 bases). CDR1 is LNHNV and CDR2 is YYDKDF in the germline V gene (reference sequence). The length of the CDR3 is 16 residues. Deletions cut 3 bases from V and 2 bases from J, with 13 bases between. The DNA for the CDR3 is TGTGCCACCAGCAGTCGTGGGGGCTCTAACACCGGGGAGCTGTTTTTT. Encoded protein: CATSSRGGSNTGELFF.

This chain's CDR3 is CASSLERWDRYTEAFF. For the CDR3, the DNA is TGCGCCAGCAGCTTGGAGAGGTGGGACAGATACACTGAAGCTTTCTTT. The gene calls are TRBV5-1 and TRBJ1-1, with 7 positions matching TRBD1. Germline assignment: CDR1 SGHRS and CDR2 YFSETQ. Trimming cost V 0 bases and J 3 bases; bases outside gene matches: 8. The CDR3 totals 16 residues.

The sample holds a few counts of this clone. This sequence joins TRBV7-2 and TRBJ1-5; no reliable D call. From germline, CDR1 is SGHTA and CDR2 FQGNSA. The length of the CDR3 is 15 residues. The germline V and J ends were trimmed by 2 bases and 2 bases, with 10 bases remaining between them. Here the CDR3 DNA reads TGTGCCAGCAGCTTAAGCGGGAAGGGCAATCAGCCCCAGCATTTT. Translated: CASSLSGKGNQPQHF.